This TCR beta chain was retrieved from a study of identifying expanded T cells in peripheral blood. This clone was seen only once. TCRdb keeps only in-frame clones here, not all; method: immunoSEQ multiplex PCR. The repertoire holds over 100,000 clones, with 88% as singletons. The germline gives CDR1 SEHNR, CDR2 FQNEAQ (reference sequence). The CDR3 sequence is 13 residues long. The V and J ends lost 3 bases and 4 bases respectively, with 8 bases between them. The chain couples TRBV7-9 to TRBJ2-3; the D is unclear. Source material: blood. The sequence was obtained from a person aged 18-70 years in good health. The CDR3 region is CASSFRGSDTQYF. The CDR3 DNA reads TGTGCCAGCAGCTTCCGCGGCTCAGATACGCAGTATTTT.